One sample yielded the 27 T cell receptor beta chains listed below, sequenced in a study of blood T cell repertoires in COVID-19. The data were produced by immunoSEQ multiplex PCR, yet TCRdb's version contains in-frame clones alone and is incomplete. The table shows approximately 75,000 clones, with approximately 79% occurring only once. The sequenced material came from peripheral blood. The receptor set was obtained from a human donor with acute or convalescent COVID-19. The donor label of this sample is uncertain.

This clone was counted once. The V call is TRBV10-3, the J call TRBJ2-1; TRBD1 might be the D (5 bases). The CDR3 length is 14 residues. Trimming shortened V by 9 bases and J by 0 bases, and 12 bases separated the two germline ends. Germline V gives CDR1 ENHRY, CDR2 SYGVKD. The CDR3 sequence: CAIRGQGSYNEQFF. In DNA, the CDR3 is TGTGCCATTCGTGGGCAGGGCTCCTACAATGAGCAGTTCTTC.

This clone was seen more than once but under ten times. The gene calls are TRBV5-4 and TRBJ1-6, with D perhaps matching TRBD1 (6 bases). Trimming stripped 0 bases from V and 7 bases from J, with 14 bases between. This CDR3 region has 16 residues. Germline values: CDR1 SGHNT, CDR2 YYREEE (reference sequence). The CDR3 DNA reads TGTGCCAGCAGCTTGGGGGGTGGCAGGGGAAATTCACCCCTCCACTTT. Translated, it gives CASSLGGGRGNSPLHF.

The chain carries TRBV19 and TRBJ2-1; D call uncertain. The CDR3 is made up of 14 amino acids. CDR1 and CDR2 (germline): LNHDA, SQIVND (reference sequence). V shed 3 bases and J shed 5 bases, with 11 bases lying between them. CDR3 bases: TGTGCCAGTAGTATTTCGTGGGCCAACAATGAGCAGTTCTTC. This translates into CASSISWANNEQFF.

The rearrangement links TRBV21-1 to TRBJ2-7; TRBD2 is the table's D call, not checked against the DNA. TRBV21-1 is a known pseudogene. The CDR3 contains 14 residues. The DNA for the CDR3 is TGTGCCAGCAGCAAAGATTGCGGGAGAAACGAGCAGTACTTC. Translation gives CASSKDCGRNEQYF.

J is TRBJ2-1 and V is TRBV3-1 (or the pseudogene TRBV3-2), with 9 nucleotides matching TRBD2. J was trimmed by 7 bases and V by 6 bases; bases with no gene match: 7. Germline CDR1 is LGHDT and CDR2 is YNNKEL (reference sequence). The CDR3 totals 14 residues. The CDR3 DNA reads as TGTGCCAGCAGATCTAGCGGGGTCGGTAATGAGCAGTTCTTC. Protein product: CASRSSGVGNEQFF.

This chain connects TRBV6-5 to TRBJ1-5; D remains unclear. Germline V gene sequence: CDR1 MNHEY, CDR2 SVGAGI. V lost 0 bases, J lost 2 bases, and 8 bases lay in between. This CDR3 region has 15 residues. The CDR3 loop is CASSYSRQGNQPQHF. The CDR3 DNA reads as TGTGCCAGCAGTTACTCTAGACAAGGCAATCAGCCCCAGCATTTT.

The chain carries TRBV19 and TRBJ2-5, with D unclear. Trimming took 5 bases from V and 1 from J, leaving 8 bases between them. Germline loops: CDR1 LNHDA, CDR2 SQIVND (reference sequence). The CDR3 contains 13 residues. The CDR3 DNA follows: TGTGCCAGTAGTTTCCAGTTCCAAGAGACCCAGTACTTC. Encoded protein: CASSFQFQETQYF.

The V gene is TRBV11-3, the J gene TRBJ1-6, with a tentative D call TRBD1 (6 bases). The CDR3 spans 16 residues. With 5 bases removed from V and 5 bases from J, the gap between germline ends came to 16 bases. The germline V gene has CDR1 SGHNT and CDR2 YENEEA. CDR3: CASSPPGQFDNSPLHF. The CDR3 DNA reads TGTGCCAGCAGCCCACCCGGACAGTTTGATAATTCACCCCTCCACTTT.

Concerning this clone itself: The junction departs from germline at one end; a sequencing error may be responsible. This chain connects TRBV7-7 to TRBJ2-1; 7 bases line up with TRBD1. The CDR3 spans 15 residues. The V gene's germline CDR1 is SSHAT and CDR2 FNYEAQ (reference sequence). The DNA of the CDR3 is TGTGCTAGCAGCTTATCCAGGGACAGCTACAATGAGCAGTTCTTC. Protein sequence: CASSLSRDSYNEQFF. Using reference TRBV7-7 and TRBJ2-1 for the parts outside the CDR3, the full variable domain is GAGVSQSPRYKVTKRGQDVTLRCDPISSHATLYWYQQALGQGPEFLTYFNYEAQPDKSGLPSDRFSAERPEGSISTLTIQRTEQRDSAMYRCASSLSRDSYNEQFFGPGTRLTVL.

This chain joins TRBV12-3 or TRBV12-4 and TRBJ1-3; 10 bases are shared with TRBD1. CDR3 length: 13 residues. The ends lost 6 bases at V and 8 bases at J; junction bases unmatched: 4. The CDR3 loop reads CASRRTGGYTIYF. The CDR3 bases are TGTGCCAGCAGACGGACAGGGGGGTACACCATATATTTT.

V is TRBV15 and J is TRBJ2-2; D gene unclear. The CDR3 loop spans 15 amino acids. V dropped 1 base and J dropped 1 base, with 7 bases sitting between them. From germline, CDR1 is LNHNV and CDR2 YYDKDF (reference sequence). The CDR3 spells CATSRGQKNTGELFF. DNA for the CDR3: TGTGCCACCAGCAGAGGGCAGAAGAACACCGGGGAGCTGTTTTTT.

This clone was counted once. The rearrangement joins TRBV3-1 (or the pseudogene TRBV3-2) to TRBJ1-4, with 8 bases that match TRBD1. From germline, CDR1 is LGHDT and CDR2 YNNKEL (reference sequence). CDR3 size: 14 residues. V lost 7 bases, J lost 0 bases, and 1 base stayed unmatched. The CDR3 sequence: CASNRGATNEKLFF. The DNA for the CDR3 is TGTGCCAGCAACAGGGGGGCAACTAATGAAAAACTGTTTTTT.

The genes are TRBV6-5 and TRBJ1-4; 7 bases agree with TRBD1. CDR3 size: 15 residues. V shed 4 bases, J shed 2 bases, and the junction held 4 bases outside the gene matches. Looked up from germline, CDR1 is MNHEY and CDR2 is SVGAGI. This CDR3 reads CASSLGGATNEKLFF. For the CDR3, the DNA is TGTGCCAGCAGTTTAGGGGGCGCGACTAATGAAAAACTGTTTTTT.

V and J are TRBV7-8 and TRBJ2-1; 9 bases are a match to TRBD2. This CDR3 is built from 16 residues. The V gene end was trimmed by 1 base and the J gene end by 7 bases; junction bases not matched to a gene: 8. The V gene's germline CDR1 is SGHVS and CDR2 FQNEAQ. CDR3 loop: CASSLVALAGPNEQFF. The CDR3 nucleotides read TGTGCCAGCAGCTTAGTCGCACTAGCGGGCCCAAATGAGCAGTTCTTC.

The V call is TRBV11-2, the J call TRBJ1-3, with TRBD1 matching 10 bases. The CDR3 is 14 residues long. Germline lookup yields CDR1 SGHAT and CDR2 FQNNGV. V trimming: 4 bases; J trimming: 16 bases; junction bases outside the gene matches: 13. The CDR3 reads CASSYSRDRGSRYF. The DNA of the CDR3 is TGTGCCAGCAGCTACTCCCGGGACAGGGGCTCGCGGTATTTT.

V and J are TRBV19 and TRBJ2-5; 9 bases match TRBD2. From germline, CDR1 is LNHDA and CDR2 SQIVND (reference sequence). The CDR3 runs to 16 residues. The V and J ends lost 3 bases and 5 bases, in that order; junction bases with no gene match: 10. The CDR3 region has the DNA TGTGCCAGTAGTATCGGAATAGCGGGAGCTCGGGAGACCCAGTACTTC. This translates into CASSIGIAGARETQYF. The variable domain in full, completed from reference TRBV19 and TRBJ2-5, reads DGGITQSPKYLFRKEGQNVTLSCEQNLNHDAMYWYRQDPGQGLRLIYYSQIVNDFQKGDIAEGYSVSREKKESFPLTVTSAQKNPTAFYLCASSIGIAGARETQYFGPGTRLLVL.

The rearrangement uses TRBV7-8 and TRBJ2-1; the D gene is possibly TRBD1 (5 bases). The length of the CDR3 is 15 residues. V was shortened by 5 bases and J by 5 bases, with 16 bases between the two germline ends. CDR1 and CDR2 (germline): SGHVS, FQNEAQ. The CDR3 spells CASSPRFDSDNEQFF. CDR3 DNA: TGTGCCAGCAGCCCTCGATTCGACAGTGACAATGAGCAGTTCTTC.

This chain uses TRBV4-3 with TRBJ2-2; D may be TRBD2 (5 bases). With 1 base removed from V and 4 bases from J, the gap between germline ends came to 13 bases. Germline values: CDR1 LGHNA, CDR2 YSLEER. CDR3 length equals 16 residues. CDR3 in amino acids: CASSQGGSRGTGELFF. The CDR3 nucleotides read TGCGCCAGCAGCCAAGGTGGGAGTCGGGGCACCGGGGAGCTGTTTTTT.

The chain is built from TRBV28 and TRBJ1-2; 7 bases are a match to TRBD1. The V and J ends lost 4 bases and 4 bases, in that order; junction bases with no gene match: 9. The CDR3 sequence is 15 residues long. Germline V gene sequence: CDR1 MDHEN, CDR2 SYDVKM. In DNA form, the CDR3 reads TGTGCCAGCAGTTCCAGGGGGGCGAAATCCTATGGCTACACCTTC. It specifies CASSSRGAKSYGYTF.

This clone was found once. The chain joins TRBV6-5 to TRBJ1-5; TRBD1 agrees at 7 bases. Germline lookup yields CDR1 MNHEY and CDR2 SVGAGI. Trimming removed 7 bases from V and 1 base from J; junction bases left unmatched: 7. The CDR3 extends over 15 amino acids. This CDR3 is CASIGRRGSNQPQHF. In nucleotides, the CDR3 is TGTGCCAGCATCGGGCGCAGGGGGAGCAATCAGCCCCAGCATTTT.

This clone was picked up one time. The rearrangement joins TRBV9 to TRBJ1-5; maybe TRBD1 (5 bases). The CDR3 contains 14 residues. The V end lost 5 bases, the J end lost 7 bases, and 16 bases lay between the germline ends. From germline, CDR1 is SGDLS and CDR2 YYNGEE. Here the CDR3 DNA reads TGTGCCAGCAGTGAGGGGACTCGCGGGCAGCCCCAGCATTTT. Translated: CASSEGTRGQPQHF.

This CDR3 reads CASSAGTGATDTQYF. The CDR3 DNA follows: TGTGCCAGCAGTGCAGGGACAGGGGCGACAGATACGCAGTATTTT. J is TRBJ2-3 and V is TRBV6-2 or TRBV6-3, with 10 bases that match TRBD1. Trimming cost V 5 bases and J 3 bases; bases outside gene matches: 5. Germline CDR1 and CDR2: MNHEY and SVGEGT. This CDR3 has 15 residues.

The table lists this clone with many counts. The chain uses TRBV13 and TRBJ2-5, with 7 bases fitting TRBD2. CDR1 and CDR2 from the germline V gene are PRHDT and FYEKMQ (reference sequence). There are 14 residues in the CDR3. V shed 5 bases and J 5 bases; nucleotides not matched to a gene: 8. The CDR3 reads CASSPAWEGETQYF. The CDR3 DNA is TGTGCCAGCAGCCCCGCGTGGGAGGGGGAGACCCAGTACTTC.

V gene TRBV30 combines with J gene TRBJ1-6; maybe TRBD1 (5 bases). This CDR3 spans 12 amino acids. Germline-derived CDR1 and CDR2 are GTSNPN and SVGIG (reference sequence). V was clipped by 3 bases and J by 10 bases, with 10 bases between them. The CDR3 coding sequence is TGTGCCTGGAGCAGGGCGAACTCACCCCTCCACTTT. It specifies CAWSRANSPLHF.

This clone has more than one count but fewer than ten. The chain combines TRBV3-1 (or the pseudogene TRBV3-2) with TRBJ2-3; 9 nucleotides align to TRBD2. The length of the CDR3 is 16 residues. J was trimmed by 2 bases and V by 3 bases; bases with no gene match: 6. CDR1 is LGHDT and CDR2 is YNNKEL in the germline V gene (reference sequence). In nucleotides, the CDR3 is TGTGCCAGCAGCCAGCCCGAGCGGGGGGTCACAGATACGCAGTATTTT. Protein sequence: CASSQPERGVTDTQYF.

The chain combines TRBV6-5 with TRBJ2-5; D may be TRBD1 (6 bases). CDR1 is MNHEY and CDR2 is SVGAGI in the germline V gene. V gave up 7 bases and J gave up 3 bases, with 6 bases separating them. CDR3 length: 11 amino acids. CDR3: CASTGEETQYF. DNA of the CDR3: TGTGCCAGCACAGGGGAAGAGACCCAGTACTTC.

The chain employs TRBV7-6 and TRBJ2-1; 11 bases are shared with TRBD2. V was clipped by 4 bases and J by 1 base; unmatched bases: 6. This CDR3 spans 17 amino acids. The germline gives CDR1 SGHVS, CDR2 FNYEAQ. CDR3: CASSYLAGGHSYNEQFF. Written as DNA, the CDR3 is TGTGCCAGCAGCTATTTAGCGGGGGGGCATTCCTACAATGAGCAGTTCTTC.